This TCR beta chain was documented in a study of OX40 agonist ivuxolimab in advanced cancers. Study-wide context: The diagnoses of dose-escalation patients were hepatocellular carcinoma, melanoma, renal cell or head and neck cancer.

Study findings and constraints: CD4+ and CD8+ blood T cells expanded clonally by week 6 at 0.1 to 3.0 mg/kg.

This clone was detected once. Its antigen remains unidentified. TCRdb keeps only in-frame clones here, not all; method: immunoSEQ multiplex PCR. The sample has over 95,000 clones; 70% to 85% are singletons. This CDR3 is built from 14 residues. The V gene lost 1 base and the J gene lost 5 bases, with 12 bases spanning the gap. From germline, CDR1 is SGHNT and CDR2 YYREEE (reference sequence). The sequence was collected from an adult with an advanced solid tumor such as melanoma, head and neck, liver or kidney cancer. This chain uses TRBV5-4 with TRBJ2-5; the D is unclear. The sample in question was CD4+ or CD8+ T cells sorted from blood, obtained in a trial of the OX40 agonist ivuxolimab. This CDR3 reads CASSLRAGRETQYF. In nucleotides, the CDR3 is TGTGCCAGCAGCTTGCGGGCTGGGCGGGAGACCCAGTACTTC. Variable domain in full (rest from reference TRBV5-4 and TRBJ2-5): ETGVTQSPTHLIKTRGQQVTLRCSSQSGHNTVSWYQQALGQGPQFIFQYYREEENGRGNFPPRFSGLQFPNYSSELNVNALELDDSALYLCASSLRAGRETQYFGPGTRLLVL.